This TCR beta chain was captured by sequencing in a study of T-cell memory formation after mild COVID-19. Overall study context: Largely, the TCR clusters proved donor specific.

General study points: Balance between CD4 and CD8 was seen in clones contracting day 15 to 85, and a CD4+ lean was seen in later expanders.

This clonotype was detected many times. What it binds is unknown. The 5'RACE method, run with constant-segment primers, produced TCR alpha and TCR beta cDNA libraries (carrying sample barcodes and UMIs). Each CDR3 protein is one row after TCRdb ran MiXCR on the 5' RACE reads. The sample includes 200,000 to 250,000 distinct CDR3 sequences, approximately 10% of them seen just once. The sample consisted of PBMCs or a T cell subset sorted from them (not recorded which). The TCR originated in a man aged 18 to 29 who had mild COVID-19 (a few samples of this study predate the infection). Cell type and time point are not known.

The CDR3 nucleotides are TGTGCCACCAGCATTCAGGATCAGCCCCAGCATTTT. Encoded protein: CATSIQDQPQHF. The genes are TRBV15 and TRBJ1-5; D not certain. Looked up from germline, CDR1 is LNHNV and CDR2 is YYDKDF (reference sequence). The germline V and J ends were trimmed by 4 bases and 5 bases, with 6 bases remaining between them. The CDR3 consists of 12 residues. The full variable domain, with the rest looked up from reference TRBV15 and TRBJ1-5, is DAMVIQNPRYQVTQFGKPVTLSCSQTLNHNVMYWYQQKSSQAPKLLFHYYDKDFNNEADTPDNFQSRRPNTSFCFLDIRSPGLGDTAMYLCATSIQDQPQHFGDGTRLSIL.